Included here is one TCR beta chain sequence, with context. Deletions cut 9 bases from V and 8 bases from J, with 15 bases between. This CDR3 has 13 amino acids. Germline CDR1 is SGHNT and CDR2 is YYREEE (reference sequence). Focal radiation with ipilimumab CTLA-4 blockade was given to patients with chemo-refractory metastatic non-small-cell lung cancer. These data originate in a study of radiotherapy plus CTLA-4 blockade in lung cancer. TCRdb keeps only in-frame clones here, not all; method: immunoSEQ multiplex PCR. The sample consists of 52,000 or so clones, approximately 82% of them appearing once.

The specimen was peripheral blood, collected from a patient treated with radiotherapy plus ipilimumab. The clonotype originates from a human donor with non-small cell lung cancer whose response to radiotherapy plus ipilimumab could not be evaluated. The chain links TRBV5-4 to TRBJ1-6; D ambiguous. CDR3 protein: CATRDLGYSPLHF. The CDR3 DNA sequence: TGTGCCACCCGGGATCTGGGATATTCACCCCTCCACTTT.